The 14 T cell receptor beta chains below come from one sample, sequenced in a study of neurological immune-mediated disorders. Described time point: longitudinal time-point 3. TCRdb re-derived calls from the 5' RACE reads in MiXCR, one entry per CDR3 protein. Among approximately 84,000 distinct CDR3 sequences listed, 3.5% to 5.5% were seen once. Specimen: PBMCs. The receptors stem from a woman in her sixties with multiple sclerosis.

This clonotype was picked up many times. The V and J genes are TRBV7-9 and TRBJ2-3, with D unresolved. Per the germline V gene, CDR1 is SEHNR and CDR2 is FQNEAQ (reference sequence). Trimming took off 5 bases at V and 4 bases at J, with 16 bases between the two ends. The CDR3 runs 15 residues. The CDR3 DNA is TGTGCCAGCAGCACGACGAGCCCCGGGCCAGATACGCAGTATTTT. The encoded protein is CASSTTSPGPDTQYF.

This clonotype was observed a handful of times. This sequence joins TRBV28 and TRBJ2-2; D not certain. This CDR3 is 15 amino acids long. CDR1 MDHEN and CDR2 SYDVKM come from the germline V gene. V lost 2 bases and J 5 bases, leaving 12 bases between the germline ends. This CDR3 reads CASSLEIRSTGELFF. Written as DNA, the CDR3 is TGTGCCAGCAGTTTAGAAATCAGGTCGACCGGGGAGCTGTTTTTT.

This clonotype showed up many times. V usage is TRBV5-1 and J usage is TRBJ2-1, with 11 bases matching TRBD2. Germline loops: CDR1 SGHRS, CDR2 YFSETQ. CDR3 size: 14 residues. The trim removed 4 bases at V and 15 bases at J, leaving 12 bases unmatched. The CDR3 loop is CASSPELTSGAGFF. As DNA, the CDR3 is TGCGCCAGCAGCCCAGAACTGACTAGCGGGGCCGGGTTCTTC.

This clonotype was seen at least ten times. This rearrangement joins TRBV29-1 to TRBJ2-7; the match to TRBD1 covers 11 bases. This CDR3 contains 15 residues. V gave up 7 bases and J gave up 0 bases; unmatched junction bases: 8. CDR1 SQVTM and CDR2 ANQGSEA come from the germline V gene. The chain's CDR3 is CSARLGTGGSYEQYF. The CDR3 coding sequence is TGCAGCGCGAGACTAGGGACAGGGGGCTCCTACGAGCAGTACTTC.

In its sample, this clonotype was seen many times. The chain couples TRBV5-1 to TRBJ1-1; D call uncertain. The CDR3 contains 13 residues. CDR1 is SGHRS and CDR2 is YFSETQ in the germline V gene. The V and J ends lost 4 bases and 5 bases respectively, with 12 bases between them. This chain's CDR3 is CASSQASGTEAFF. CDR3 nucleotide sequence: TGCGCCAGCAGCCAGGCCAGTGGGACTGAAGCTTTCTTT. Drawing the rest from reference TRBV5-1 and TRBJ1-1, the complete variable domain is KAGVTQTPRYLIKTRGQQVTLSCSPISGHRSVSWYQQTPGQGLQFLFEYFSETQRNKGNFPGRFSGRQFSNSRSEMNVSTLELGDSALYLCASSQASGTEAFFGQGTRLTVV.

There are many counts of this clonotype. The chain couples TRBV5-1 to TRBJ1-1; the match to TRBD1 covers 8 bases. The CDR3 is 18 residues long. J lost 1 base, V lost 4 bases, and 15 bases had no gene match. Looked up from germline, CDR1 is SGHRS and CDR2 is YFSETQ. CDR3 in amino acids: CASSLGQGQGGRNTEAFF. The DNA of the CDR3 is TGCGCCAGCAGCCTAGGGCAAGGACAGGGAGGTCGGAACACTGAAGCTTTCTTT.

This clonotype was detected many times. The chain is built from TRBV2 and TRBJ2-7; D remains ambiguous. CDR1 is SNHLY and CDR2 is FYNNEI in the germline V gene. CDR3 size: 13 residues. The V and J ends lost 2 bases and 3 bases respectively, with 8 bases between them. CDR3: CASSEPFNYEQYF. CDR3 bases: TGTGCCAGCAGTGAACCTTTCAACTACGAGCAGTACTTC. Complete variable domain (other parts from reference TRBV2 and TRBJ2-7): EPEVTQTPSHQVTQMGQEVILRCVPISNHLYFYWYRQILGQKVEFLVSFYNNEISEKSEIFDDQFSVERPDGSNFTLKIRSTKLEDSAMYFCASSEPFNYEQYFGPGTRLTVT.

This clonotype was seen more than once but under ten times. The rearrangement joins TRBV18 to TRBJ1-1; D is uncertain. Germline V gives CDR1 KGHSH, CDR2 LQKENI. The CDR3 is 14 residues long. Between the trimmed V and J ends, which lost 4 bases and 1 base, there was a span of 10 bases. The CDR3 bases are TGTGCCAGCTCACAGAAGGGTGGGAACACTGAAGCTTTCTTT. Translating it yields CASSQKGGNTEAFF.

This clonotype occurred many times. CDR3 in DNA: TGCAGTGCTAGGCTACAGGGTGGCGAGCAGTACTTC. It yields the protein CSARLQGGEQYF. The chain is built from TRBV20-1 and TRBJ2-7; possible D gene TRBD1, 6 bases. The CDR3 extends over 12 amino acids. Germline V gives CDR1 DFQATT, CDR2 SNEGSKA (reference sequence). Trimming took off 3 bases at V and 6 bases at J, with 12 bases between the two ends.

This clonotype was counted ten times or more. The chain employs TRBV9 and TRBJ2-3, with D perhaps TRBD1 (5 bases). The V end was cut by 1 base, the J end by 3 bases, with 9 bases between. The CDR3 has 14 residues. The germline CDR1 and CDR2 sequences are SGDLS and YYNGEE. The CDR3 sequence: CASSVMDKTDTQYF. As DNA, the CDR3 is TGTGCCAGCAGCGTAATGGACAAAACAGATACGCAGTATTTT.

This clonotype has ten or more counts. The chain couples TRBV20-1 to TRBJ1-5, with D possibly TRBD1 on 6 matching bases. In germline, CDR1 is DFQATT, CDR2 SNEGSKA (reference sequence). The CDR3 totals 12 residues. V gave up 1 base and J gave up 12 bases, with 13 bases separating them. The CDR3 reads CSARVGQSLQHF. The CDR3 DNA sequence: TGCAGTGCTAGAGTCGGACAGTCACTCCAGCATTTT.

This clonotype has a count of ten or more. This chain links TRBV6-5 with TRBJ2-1, with 10 bases matching TRBD2. Per germline, CDR1 MNHEY and CDR2 SVGAGI. The junction had 3 bases not matched to a gene; V was cut back by 6 bases and J by 1 base. This CDR3 region has 15 residues. In nucleotides, the CDR3 is TGTGCCAGCAGGGTAGCGGGGGGATCCTACAATGAGCAGTTCTTC. It yields the protein CASRVAGGSYNEQFF.

This clonotype was observed at least ten times. The chain recombines TRBV20-1 with TRBJ2-6; a possible D gene is TRBD2 (5 bases). Germline CDR1 DFQATT, CDR2 SNEGSKA (reference sequence). Trimming removed 5 bases at V and 1 base at J, with 9 bases between. This CDR3 is 14 amino acids long. The CDR3 bases are TGCAGTGCTCCGTCGGGGTCTGGGGCCAACGTCCTGACTTTC. Translating it yields CSAPSGSGANVLTF.

This clonotype was recorded at least ten times. The chain links TRBV7-9 to TRBJ2-3; the D call may be TRBD1 or TRBD2 (5 bases each). The CDR3 is 13 residues long. CDR1 and CDR2 (germline): SEHNR, FQNEAQ (reference sequence). Trimming pared 5 bases from V and 4 bases from J, leaving 10 bases between. CDR3 in amino acids: CASSGTGPDTQYF. CDR3 DNA sequence: TGTGCCAGCAGCGGGACGGGCCCAGATACGCAGTATTTT.